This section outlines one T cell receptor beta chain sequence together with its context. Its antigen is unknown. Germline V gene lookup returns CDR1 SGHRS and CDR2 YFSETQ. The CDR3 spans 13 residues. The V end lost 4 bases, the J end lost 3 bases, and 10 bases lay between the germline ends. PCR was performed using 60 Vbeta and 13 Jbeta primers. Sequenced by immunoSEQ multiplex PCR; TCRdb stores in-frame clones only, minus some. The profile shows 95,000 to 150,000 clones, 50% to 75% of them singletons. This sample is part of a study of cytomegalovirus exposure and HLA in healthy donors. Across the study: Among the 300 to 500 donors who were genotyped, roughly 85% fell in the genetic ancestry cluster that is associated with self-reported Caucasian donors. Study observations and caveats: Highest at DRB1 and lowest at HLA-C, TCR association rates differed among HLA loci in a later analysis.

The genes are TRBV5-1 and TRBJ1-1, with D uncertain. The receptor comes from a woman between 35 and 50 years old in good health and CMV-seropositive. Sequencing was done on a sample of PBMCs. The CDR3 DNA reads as TGCGCCAGCAGCGCAGGTTTGGACACTGAAGCTTTCTTT. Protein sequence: CASSAGLDTEAFF.